This T cell receptor beta chain was found in a study of T cell repertoires in ileal Crohn's disease. Assay used: immunoSEQ multiplex PCR; TCRdb lists only in-frame clones, some missing. The profile shows approximately 13,000 clones, 87% of them singletons. Findings of the study overall: Endoscopic recurrence occurred in every patient whose clonality exceeded 26.8%. Compared with non-smokers, active smokers at surgery showed more clonal expansions.

About this clone itself: Its cognate antigen is unknown.

Trimming took 4 bases from V and 1 from J, leaving 11 bases between them. Germline CDR1 is SGHRS and CDR2 is YFSETQ. The CDR3 spans 14 residues. Sequencing was performed on ileal tissue. This receptor was obtained from an adult with Crohn's disease. The chain recombines TRBV5-1 with TRBJ1-1, with D perhaps matching TRBD1 (5 bases). As DNA, the CDR3 is TGCGCCAGCAGCCCCAACACAGGGAACACTGAAGCTTTCTTT. This encodes CASSPNTGNTEAFF.